This T cell receptor (beta chain) stems from a study of blood T cell repertoires in COVID-19. Here immunoSEQ multiplex PCR was the method, and the copy in TCRdb shows in-frame clones only, minus some. In the table there are about 160,000 clones, roughly 80% of which are singletons. The germline gives CDR1 MGHDK, CDR2 SYGVNS. This CDR3 spans 13 amino acids. V lost 8 bases, J lost 3 bases, and 10 bases lay in between. In this sample, this clone turned up a few times. This chain links TRBV25-1 with TRBJ2-2; D perhaps matches TRBD1 (6 bases). The receptor's source is a man in his sixties or seventies with acute or convalescent COVID-19. The sequencing input was peripheral blood. The DNA for the CDR3 is TGTGCCAGCTCACCAGGGGACACCGGGGAGCTGTTTTTT. Translation: CASSPGDTGELFF.